One and the same sample provided the 19 T cell receptor beta chains below, sequenced in a study of blood T cell repertoires in COVID-19. TCRdb's table, derived via immunoSEQ multiplex PCR, lists solely in-frame clones and lacks some. Of around 120,000 clones listed, about 86% were seen once; the top ten hold approximately 8.7%. Sequencing input: peripheral blood. Every receptor here comes from a man between 70 and 80 years old who had recovered from COVID-19.

This clone has a handful of counts. The V call is TRBV28, the J call TRBJ1-2; 8 bases align to TRBD1. Unmatched junction bases numbered 13, after V lost 9 bases and J lost 7 bases. CDR1 is MDHEN and CDR2 is SYDVKM in the germline V gene. This CDR3 spans 14 amino acids. For the CDR3, the DNA is TGTGCCAGTAGGGGGGGTGGACAGGGACGTGGCTACACCTTC. Encoded protein: CASRGGGQGRGYTF.

This rearrangement joins TRBV6-6 to TRBJ1-1; possible D gene TRBD1, 6 bases. V was clipped by 10 bases and J by 11 bases, with 20 bases between them. The CDR3 contains 12 residues. CDR1 and CDR2 from the germline V gene are MNHNY and SVGAGI (reference sequence). DNA of the CDR3: TGTGCCACCTACAATACCGGGACAACGGCTTTCTTT. Translating it yields CATYNTGTTAFF.

By sample share, this clone is medium-sized. The chain combines TRBV27 with TRBJ2-3; TRBD1 aligns across 8 bases. Germline values: CDR1 MNHEY, CDR2 SMNVEV (reference sequence). Losses at the gene ends were 5 bases for V and 4 bases for J; bases not matched to a gene: 5. The length of the CDR3 is 14 residues. The CDR3 spells CASSPRQGSDTQYF. In nucleotides, the CDR3 is TGTGCCAGCAGTCCCCGACAGGGGTCAGATACGCAGTATTTT.

The rearrangement links TRBV18 to TRBJ2-2; D remains ambiguous. Deletions cut 2 bases from V and 6 bases from J, with 7 bases between. The CDR3 consists of 13 residues. Germline V gene sequence: CDR1 KGHSH, CDR2 LQKENI. CDR3 nucleotides: TGTGCCAGCTCACCAGCAGGCGCCGGGGAGCTGTTTTTT. Its translation is CASSPAGAGELFF.

This chain uses TRBV12-3 or TRBV12-4 with TRBJ1-5; the match to TRBD1 covers 8 bases. The CDR3 has 13 residues. The V gene end was trimmed by 6 bases and the J gene end by 8 bases; junction bases not matched to a gene: 6. This chain's CDR3 is CASSLNRGEPQHF. CDR3 DNA sequence: TGTGCCAGCAGCCTGAACAGGGGGGAGCCCCAGCATTTT.

The chain recombines TRBV5-1 with TRBJ2-3, with 7 nucleotides matching TRBD2. Germline V gives CDR1 SGHRS, CDR2 YFSETQ. V gave up 4 bases and J gave up 1 base; unmatched junction bases: 9. The CDR3 loop spans 16 amino acids. CDR3 DNA sequence: TGCGCCAGCAGCCTAGGGGCGGGGGACGGCACAGATACGCAGTATTTT. Residues: CASSLGAGDGTDTQYF.

The V gene is TRBV30, the J gene TRBJ1-1, with 8 bases lining up with TRBD1. The germline V gene has CDR1 GTSNPN and CDR2 SVGIG (reference sequence). The CDR3 is made up of 15 amino acids. The V gene end was trimmed by 1 base and the J gene end by 3 bases; junction bases not matched to a gene: 7. CDR3 in DNA: TGTGCCTGGAGTGCGACAGGGGCTATGTACACTGAAGCTTTCTTT. Amino acid sequence: CAWSATGAMYTEAFF.

The J gene is TRBJ2-6, the V gene TRBV7-3; no firm D call. The germline CDR1 and CDR2 sequences are SGHTA and FQGTGA. The CDR3 is 15 amino acids. Trimming removed 6 bases at V and 0 bases at J, with 9 bases between. The CDR3 reads CASSLTRSGANVLTF. In DNA, the CDR3 is TGTGCCAGCAGTTTGACTCGCTCTGGGGCCAACGTCCTGACTTTC.

The rearrangement uses TRBV5-5 and TRBJ2-2, with TRBD1 identical over 8 bases. CDR1 SGHKS and CDR2 YYEKEE come from the germline V gene (reference sequence). Germline trimming cut 0 bases from V and 5 bases from J; bases unmatched to any gene: 3. This CDR3 has 15 amino acids. The CDR3 sequence is CASSLGRGLTGELFF. CDR3 coding DNA: TGTGCCAGCAGCTTGGGCAGGGGGCTAACCGGGGAGCTGTTTTTT.

The chain combines TRBV9 with TRBJ2-1; tentatively, D is TRBD2 (6 bases). V lost 4 bases and J lost 2, with 16 bases in between. The CDR3 sequence is 16 residues long. Germline CDR1 and CDR2: SGDLS and YYNGEE. The CDR3 DNA reads TGTGCCAGCAGCTCAGGTGGGGGGTTCGCCTACAATGAGCAGTTCTTC. This encodes CASSSGGGFAYNEQFF.

The rearrangement joins TRBV15 to TRBJ1-1; 11 nucleotides match TRBD1. V lost 2 bases, J lost 4 bases, and 3 bases stayed unmatched. The CDR3 length is 15 residues. Germline loops: CDR1 LNHNV, CDR2 YYDKDF (reference sequence). The CDR3 DNA sequence: TGTGCCACCAGCAGACCCGGGACAGGGGGCACTGAAGCTTTCTTT. It specifies CATSRPGTGGTEAFF.

A single count supports this clone. The V and J genes are TRBV3-1 (or the pseudogene TRBV3-2) and TRBJ2-2; 7 bases map to TRBD2. Germline V gives CDR1 LGHDT, CDR2 YNNKEL (reference sequence). The CDR3 runs to 16 residues. V shed 4 bases, J shed 3 bases, and the junction held 8 bases outside the gene matches. This chain's CDR3 is CASSPQRGLYTGELFF. The CDR3 DNA is TGTGCCAGCAGCCCTCAGCGGGGACTGTACACCGGGGAGCTGTTTTTT.

The chain links TRBV4-1 to TRBJ2-7, with D maybe TRBD1 (5 bases). Germline CDR1 MGHRA, CDR2 YSYEKL. The CDR3 has 16 residues. V was pared by 0 bases and J by 1 base, with 13 bases between. The CDR3 DNA reads as TGCGCCAGCAGCCAAGATGTGGACACAAAGTCCTACGAGCAGTACTTC. Its protein is CASSQDVDTKSYEQYF.

This clone showed up just a few times. The J gene is TRBJ2-2, the V gene TRBV6-6, with 10 bases aligning to TRBD1. CDR1 is MNHNY and CDR2 is SVGAGI in the germline V gene (reference sequence). The CDR3 is made up of 16 amino acids. V shed 6 bases, J shed 6 bases, and the junction held 10 bases outside the gene matches. The CDR3 DNA reads as TGTGCCAGCAGCACGGGACAGGGGCGTGTTGCCGGGGAGCTGTTTTTT. Protein sequence: CASSTGQGRVAGELFF.

The V call is TRBV7-9, the J call TRBJ2-1; D might be TRBD2 (6 bases). Trimming stripped 5 bases from V and 5 bases from J, with 13 bases between. Looked up from germline, CDR1 is SEHNR and CDR2 is FQNEAQ (reference sequence). The CDR3 consists of 14 residues. The chain's CDR3 is CASSTPGLDNEQFF. Written as DNA, the CDR3 is TGTGCCAGCAGCACTCCGGGACTGGACAATGAGCAGTTCTTC.

The rearrangement joins TRBV30 to TRBJ2-7, with a weak D call TRBD2 (5 bases). With 3 bases removed from V and 4 bases from J, the gap between germline ends came to 13 bases. CDR1 and CDR2 from the germline V gene are GTSNPN and SVGIG (reference sequence). CDR3 length: 13 amino acids. Here the CDR3 DNA reads TGTGCCTGGAGCCGCGGGCGAGATTACGAGCAGTACTTC. Translation gives CAWSRGRDYEQYF.

This chain uses TRBV18 with TRBJ2-3, with D possibly being TRBD1 (6 bases). In germline, CDR1 is KGHSH, CDR2 LQKENI. Trimming shortened V by 1 base and J by 4 bases, and 15 bases separated the two germline ends. CDR3 length: 16 residues. CDR3 sequence: CASSPRIKQGSDTQYF. For the CDR3, the DNA is TGTGCCAGCTCACCACGTATAAAACAGGGTTCAGATACGCAGTATTTT.

The sample holds one count of this clone. The rearrangement joins TRBV2 to TRBJ2-6; D is ambiguous. V lost 3 bases and J lost 0, with 6 bases in between. The CDR3 has 15 residues. Germline values: CDR1 SNHLY, CDR2 FYNNEI. The CDR3 DNA is TGTGCCAGCAGTGATGGCACCTCTGGGGCCAACGTCCTGACTTTC. Translated, it gives CASSDGTSGANVLTF.

V gene TRBV10-2 combines with J gene TRBJ2-1, with 7 nucleotides matching TRBD1. J lost 5 bases, V lost 7 bases, and 5 bases had no gene match. Germline values: CDR1 WSHSY, CDR2 SAAADI. The CDR3 contains 13 residues. CDR3 amino acids: CASKKGQDNEQFF. The CDR3 DNA follows: TGCGCCAGCAAAAAAGGACAGGACAATGAGCAGTTCTTC.